The entry that follows covers one TCR beta chain sequence. The data were obtained in a study of blood T cell repertoires in COVID-19. Whole-study context: The study drew acute and convalescent COVID-19 samples from the United States, Italy and Spain. Sample material is recorded as cDNA or gDNA derived from T cells, B-cell-depleted T cells, or PBMCs.

In the original analysis: Researchers report that nucleated cell counts were estimated from reference gene primer amplification. Generated by immunoSEQ multiplex PCR, the TCRdb table keeps only in-frame clones and is missing some. V and J calls plus clone size are reproduced from that table; the DNA served to infer D and trimming. In the table there are 100,000 to 150,000 clones, roughly three quarters of which are singletons. The germline V and J ends were trimmed by 6 bases and 0 bases, with 11 bases remaining between them. Looked up from germline, CDR1 is MDHEN and CDR2 is SYDVKM. The CDR3 extends over 14 amino acids.

The receptor was derived from a man aged 40-55 years with active or convalescent COVID-19. The chain has TRBV28 and TRBJ1-2; tentative D call: TRBD1 (6 bases). Source material: peripheral blood. The CDR3 loop reads CASRGTPTNYGYTF. For the CDR3, the DNA is TGTGCCAGCAGAGGGACACCGACTAACTATGGCTACACCTTC.